This T cell receptor (beta chain) appears in the sequencing data of a study of T-cell memory formation after mild COVID-19. Overall study results and limits: Contracting clones from day 15 to 85 showed balanced CD4/CD8; later expanders favored CD4+. Pre-infection memory carried some responding clones, suggesting that cross-reactive memory joined.

Germline V gene data show CDR1 as DFQATT and CDR2 as SNEGSKA (reference sequence). The CDR3 has 11 amino acids. Trimming pared 4 bases from V and 0 bases from J, leaving 3 bases between. Constant-segment primers were used for 5'RACE, and the resulting TCR alpha and TCR beta cDNA libraries carried sample barcodes and UMIs. Via MiXCR, TCRdb re-called the 5' RACE reads, giving one row per CDR3 protein. Of 300,000 to 400,000 distinct CDR3 sequences detected, around 15% appear once; the ten largest clones hold under 25%. Turning to this clonotype: Its antigen remains unidentified.

This receptor was obtained from a man between 18 and 35 years old who had mild COVID-19 (a few samples of this study predate the infection). Cell type and time point are not known. Material for sequencing was PBMCs or a T cell subset sorted from them (not recorded which). V gene TRBV20-1 combines with J gene TRBJ2-5; no definite D call. CDR3 DNA: TGCAGTGCTAAGTACCAAGAGACCCAGTACTTC. Its protein is CSAKYQETQYF.